This T cell receptor beta chain was identified in a study of blood T cells in healthy people across ages. The CDR3 spans 12 residues. CDR1 SQVTM and CDR2 ANQGSEA come from the germline V gene. Next came a second PCR, run for about 7 to 11 cycles, which used a sample-barcoded 5' primer along with a J-beta primer mix. Each sample yielded at least 2.5 million CDR3-containing paired-end reads. TCRdb passed the 5' RACE reads through MiXCR, listing each CDR3 protein once. Of about 560,000 distinct CDR3 sequences listed, about 28% were seen once; the top ten hold under 4.5%. This same sample was also taken into another study, of T cells of mothers and their children.

Sample: blood. The V call is TRBV29-1, the J call TRBJ2-1; the match to TRBD1 covers 7 bases. The J call may be incorrect, as the DNA end agrees better with TRBJ2-5. The TCR comes from a boy aged 2 to 9 in good health. The DNA for the CDR3 is TGCAGCGTTAAGGGGGCCCAAGAGACCCAGTACTTC. Translation gives CSVKGAQETQYF.